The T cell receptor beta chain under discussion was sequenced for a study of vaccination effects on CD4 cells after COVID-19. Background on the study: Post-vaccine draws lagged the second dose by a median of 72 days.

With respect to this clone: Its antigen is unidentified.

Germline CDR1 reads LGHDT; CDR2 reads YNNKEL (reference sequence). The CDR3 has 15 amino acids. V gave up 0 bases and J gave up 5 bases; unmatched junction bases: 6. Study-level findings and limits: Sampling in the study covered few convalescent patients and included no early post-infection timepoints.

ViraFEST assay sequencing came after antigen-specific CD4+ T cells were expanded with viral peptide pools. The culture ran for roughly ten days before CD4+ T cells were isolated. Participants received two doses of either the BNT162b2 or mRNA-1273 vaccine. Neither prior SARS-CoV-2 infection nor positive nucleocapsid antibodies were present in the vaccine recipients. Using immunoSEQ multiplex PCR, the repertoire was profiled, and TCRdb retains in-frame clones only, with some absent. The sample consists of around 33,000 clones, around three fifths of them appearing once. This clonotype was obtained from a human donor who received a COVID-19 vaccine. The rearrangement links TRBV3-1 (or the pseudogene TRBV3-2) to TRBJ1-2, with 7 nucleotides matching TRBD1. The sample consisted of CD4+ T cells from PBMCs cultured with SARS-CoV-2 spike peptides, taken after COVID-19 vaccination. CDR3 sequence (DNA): TGTGCCAGCAGCCAAGATGAGGGACAGCTTTATGGCTACACCTTC. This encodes CASSQDEGQLYGYTF.